This T cell receptor (beta chain) comes out of a study of T-cell reconstitution after alpha-beta-depleted transplantation in children. Findings and limits, study-wide: T-cell counts and diversity were attributed mostly to newly produced T cells one year after transplant. About two months after transplant, alpha-beta T cells reportedly came from several hundred expanded graft clones.

The V end lost 0 bases, the J end lost 8 bases, and 5 bases lay between the germline ends. Per germline, CDR1 SGHVS and CDR2 FNYEAQ. This CDR3 has 12 residues. Remarks on this clonotype: Its antigen is unknown.

During its preparation, the TCRbeta library received unique molecular identifiers. From the PCR reads, TCRdb called clonotypes with MiXCR, one entry per CDR3 protein. The sample lists about 580,000 distinct CDR3 sequences; 20% to 30% were seen once. This receptor was obtained from a boy less than two years old with Wiskott-Aldrich syndrome, due to receive a stem cell transplant. Sequences were derived from PBMCs, sampled before TCRalphabeta/CD19-depleted stem cell transplant. J is TRBJ2-1 and V is TRBV7-6; D ambiguous. The CDR3 is CASSLADHEQFF. CDR3 in DNA: TGTGCCAGCAGCTTAGCTGATCATGAGCAGTTCTTC.